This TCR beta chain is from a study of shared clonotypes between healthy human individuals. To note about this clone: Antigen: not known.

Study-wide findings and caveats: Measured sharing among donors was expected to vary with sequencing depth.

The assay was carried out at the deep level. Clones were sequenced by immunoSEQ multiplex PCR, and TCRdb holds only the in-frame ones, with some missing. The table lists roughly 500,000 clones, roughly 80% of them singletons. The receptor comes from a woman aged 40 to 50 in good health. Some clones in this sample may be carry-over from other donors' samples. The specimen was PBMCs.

CDR3 sequence: CASSLLGRSQAFF. As DNA, the CDR3 is TGTGCCAGCAGTTTATTGGGGCGGAGTCAAGCGTTCTTC. The chain joins TRBV27 to TRBJ2-1; weak D call: TRBD1 (5 bases). The germline V and J ends were trimmed by 1 base and 15 bases, with 16 bases remaining between them. The V gene's germline CDR1 is MNHEY and CDR2 SMNVEV (reference sequence). CDR3 length: 13 amino acids.